This is a list of T cell receptor beta chains from one sample in a study of CD8+CD57+ T cells in acquired aplastic anemia. TCRdb ran MiXCR on the reads and lists one entry per CDR3 protein. The sample holds 95,000 to 120,000 distinct CDR3 sequences; 40% to 60% are singletons and the top ten take around 32%. Sequenced input: sorted CD4+, CD8+, or CD8+CD57+ T cells (not recorded which) from PBMCs. Receptors originate from a human donor in good health, serving as a control. Each CDR3 is given with its conserved first and last residue. The D gene is left open where the match is weak. A clone size is listed for some rows: how often the clone was seen (once, few, many), or a class if it is expanded.

>TRBV27|NA|NA|TRBJ1-2
TGTGCCAGCAGTATCGGGACTGGGGGCGATGGCTACACCTTC
CASSIGTGGDGYTF
>TRBV5-1|once|NA|TRBJ1-2
TGCGCCAGCAGCTTGGAGGGGCACTATGGCTACACCTTC
CASSLEGHYGYTF
>TRBV25-1|few|NA|TRBJ2-3
TGTGCCAGCAGTGAATGGGCAGACACAGATACGCAGTATTTT
CASSEWADTDTQYF
>TRBV11-1|NA|TRBD2|TRBJ2-3
TGTGCCAGCAGCCCGCGGCGTTGGGCTAGCGGGACAGATACGCAGTATTTT
CASSPRRWASGTDTQYF
>TRBV2|many|TRBD1|TRBJ1-5
TGTGCCAGCCGTCTAGGGACAGACCATAGCAATCAGCCCCAGCATTTT
CASRLGTDHSNQPQHF
>TRBV15|NA|TRBD1|TRBJ1-5
TGTGCCACCAGCAGCTTTAGGGGGCGATGGGACAATCAGCCCCAGCATTTT
CATSSFRGRWDNQPQHF
>TRBV9|NA|NA|TRBJ1-2
TGTGCCAGCAGCGCTAGTTCCCGCGGCTACACCTTC
CASSASSRGYTF
>TRBV29-1|NA|NA|TRBJ1-1
TGCAGCGTTGGAAATTGGGGGCCCCCTGCAGCTTCCTTT
CSVGNWGPPAASF
>TRBV12-3/TRBV12-4|many|NA|TRBJ2-4
TGTGCCAGCAGCCCTGACGGGTGGGTCCAAAACATTCAGTACTTC
CASSPDGWVQNIQYF
>TRBV6-5|many|NA|TRBJ2-7
TGTGCCAGCAGTTACTCGGCAGGACAAACCTACTACGAGCAGTACTTC
CASSYSAGQTYYEQYF
>TRBV29-1|NA|NA|TRBJ2-3
TGCAGCGTTGAAGGACCGAACACAGATACGCAGTATTTT
CSVEGPNTDTQYF
>TRBV7-9|many|NA|TRBJ2-3
TGTGCCAGCAGCTTAGCGGGTTTGTCGCTAGGGGGTCATACGCAGTATTTT
CASSLAGLSLGGHTQYF
>TRBV4-3|NA|TRBD1|TRBJ1-1
TGCGCCAGCAGCCAAGGGTCCGGGACAGGGGGGAACACTGAAGCTTTCTTT
CASSQGSGTGGNTEAFF
>TRBV19|NA|NA|TRBJ2-5
TGTGCCAGTAGGCGTCGTAGGGGCAGCCAAGAGACCCAGTACTTC
CASRRRRGSQETQYF
>TRBV25-1|many|NA|TRBJ1-1
TGTGCCAGCAGTGGGGGTTCGGGGACTGAAGCTTTCTTT
CASSGGSGTEAFF
>TRBV12-5|many|TRBD1|TRBJ2-7
TGTGCTAGTGGTTTGGTACAGGGGACAGGGGGCGAGCAGTACTTC
CASGLVQGTGGEQYF
>TRBV7-3|NA|TRBD2|TRBJ2-5
TGTGCCAGCAGCAGAGCGGGGTCGGGAGAGACCCAGTACTTC
CASSRAGSGETQYF
>TRBV25-1|NA|TRBD2|TRBJ2-7
TGTGCCAGCAGTGCTAGAGACAGGACTAGCGGGGACTCCAAGAACGAGCAGTACTTC
CASSARDRTSGDSKNEQYF
>TRBV5-1|NA|NA|TRBJ2-3
TGCGCCAGCAGCTTGGATGGGGCCACAGATACGCAGTATTTT
CASSLDGATDTQYF
>TRBV29-1|few|NA|TRBJ1-2
TGCAGCGTTGGACAGGTGCACGGTGGCTACACCTTC
CSVGQVHGGYTF
>TRBV19|NA|NA|TRBJ2-5
TGTGCCAGTAGTGTTTTGCGGGGGACCCAGTACTTC
CASSVLRGTQYF
>TRBV5-1|NA|NA|TRBJ2-3
TGCGCCAGCAGCTTGGAGGGGGGTGATACGCAGTATTTT
CASSLEGGDTQYF
>TRBV4-3|NA|NA|TRBJ2-6
TGCGCCAGCAGCCAAGATTCAGGGTCCAGGGCCAACGTCCTGACTTTC
CASSQDSGSRANVLTF
>TRBV6-1|NA|NA|TRBJ2-7
TGTGCCAGCACCCTGAATGAGGGAGGATCCTACGAGCAGTACTTC
CASTLNEGGSYEQYF
>TRBV10-3|many|NA|TRBJ1-2
TGTGCCATCGATTTCGAAGGGACCTATGGCTACACCTTC
CAIDFEGTYGYTF
>TRBV20-1|NA|NA|TRBJ2-6
TGCAGTGCTACGACGGGACGGCCCTCTGGGGCCAACGTCCTGACTTTC
CSATTGRPSGANVLTF
>TRBV20-1|many|NA|TRBJ2-5
TGCAGTGCTAGACCCCCGGCCACGACTGCCCAAGAGACCCAGTACTTC
CSARPPATTAQETQYF
>TRBV20-1|NA|NA|TRBJ2-3
TGCAGTGCTAGGTCCCTGGGATGGCTCCCAGATACGCAGTATTTT
CSARSLGWLPDTQYF
>TRBV25-1|many|NA|TRBJ2-7
TGTGCCAGCAGCCCTTCGGAGGGTTCAGCAGGGGGCTACGAGCAGTACTTC
CASSPSEGSAGGYEQYF
>TRBV5-1|few|NA|TRBJ2-6
TGCGCCAGCAGCCGGGATAACCAAGTCCTGACTTTC
CASSRDNQVLTF
>TRBV7-9|NA|NA|TRBJ2-5
TGTGCCAGCAGCCTGCCAAGGGGGACCCAGTACTTC
CASSLPRGTQYF
>TRBV20-1|few|TRBD1|TRBJ1-5
TGCAGTGCTTGGGGAAAGGGGGCGAGCAATCAGCCCCAGCATTTT
CSAWGKGASNQPQHF
>TRBV6-1|many|NA|TRBJ2-3
TGTGCCAGCACCTACAGGGGCACAGATACGCAGTATTTT
CASTYRGTDTQYF
>TRBV7-9|many|TRBD1|TRBJ2-7
TGTGCCAGCAGCATGCAGGGGGCCACCTACGAGCAGTACTTC
CASSMQGATYEQYF
>TRBV14|NA|NA|TRBJ1-6
TGTGCCAGCAGCCTAGGGTTTTCACCCCTCCACTTT
CASSLGFSPLHF
>TRBV9|many|NA|TRBJ2-7
TGTGCCAGCAGCCCCGGGGCCAATGGGGAGCAGTACTTC
CASSPGANGEQYF
>TRBV4-1|NA|TRBD2|TRBJ2-1
TGCGCCAGCAGCCGGAGCCGGTGGACTAGCGGGGGGGTTTCCTACAATGAGCAGTTCTTC
CASSRSRWTSGGVSYNEQFF
>TRBV29-1|NA|NA|TRBJ2-1
TGCAGCGTTGGGGCTCGATACAATGAGCAGTTCTTC
CSVGARYNEQFF
>TRBV19|NA|NA|TRBJ2-2
TGTGCCAGTCGGCCAGGGATTATGAACACCGGGGAGCTGTTTTTT
CASRPGIMNTGELFF
>TRBV19|NA|TRBD2|TRBJ2-3
TGTGCCAGTAGTACCGGACTAGCGGGAGTAGATACGCAGTATTTT
CASSTGLAGVDTQYF
>TRBV2|NA|TRBD1|TRBJ2-7
TGTGCCAGCAGTTGGGACAGATCCACCTACGAGCAGTACTTC
CASSWDRSTYEQYF
>TRBV4-2|NA|NA|TRBJ1-2
TGTGCCAGCAGCCAAGATAATTCGGGGGGCCTCTCTCAAGGCTACACCTTC
CASSQDNSGGLSQGYTF
>TRBV19|NA|TRBD1|TRBJ2-6
TGTGCCAGTAGTAAAGGGACAGGGCAGGCTGGGGCCAACGTCCTGACTTTC
CASSKGTGQAGANVLTF
>TRBV2|many|NA|TRBJ1-2
TGTGCCAGCAGTGAAAATCTCCGGGAGATTGTGAACTATGGCTACACCTTC
CASSENLREIVNYGYTF
>TRBV7-9|NA|NA|TRBJ1-6
TGTGCCAGCAGCCCCGTCAGTAATCCACCCCTCCACTTT
CASSPVSNPPLHF
>TRBV3-1|many|NA|TRBJ1-2
TGTGCCAGCAGCCAAGATCGAGATGGCTACACCTTC
CASSQDRDGYTF
>TRBV10-2|many|TRBD1|TRBJ2-2
TGCGCCAGCAGTGAGGGACAGGGGGTAGGGGAGCTGTTTTTT
CASSEGQGVGELFF
>TRBV10-2|NA|NA|TRBJ1-2
TGCGCCAGCAGTACCTCAGGATTAGGCTACACCTTC
CASSTSGLGYTF
>TRBV11-1|NA|NA|TRBJ2-7
TGTGCCAGCAGCCCAGACGGGGGGCAGAGGGCCTACGAGCAGTACTTC
CASSPDGGQRAYEQYF
>TRBV9|NA|NA|TRBJ1-6
TGTGCCAGCAGCAGCGACCATCGTGGGGATTCACCCCTCCACTTT
CASSSDHRGDSPLHF
>TRBV2|NA|NA|TRBJ2-4
TGTGCCAGCGGGTTTCGGGGGGCTGGCAAAAACATTCAGTACTTC
CASGFRGAGKNIQYF
>TRBV7-8|few|NA|TRBJ1-4
TGTGCCAGCAGCTTAGGGATGGCCGAACTGTTTTTT
CASSLGMAELFF
>TRBV10-3|NA|NA|TRBJ2-1
TGTGCCATCAAGGGCGGGGGCTTCTCCTACAATGAGCAGTTCTTC
CAIKGGGFSYNEQFF
>TRBV20-1|NA|TRBD1|TRBJ2-5
TGCAGTGCTAGCACAGGGGGCTGGGAGACCCAGTACTTC
CSASTGGWETQYF
>TRBV24-1|NA|NA|TRBJ2-3
TGTGCCACCAGTGATGAGGGGGGGCCGGATACGCAGTATTTT
CATSDEGGPDTQYF
>TRBV2|NA|NA|TRBJ1-2
TGTGCCAGCAGTGAATCGGGGGAGGCTAACTATGGCTACACCTTC
CASSESGEANYGYTF